The following is a T cell receptor (beta chain) sequence with its context. What it binds is unknown. Germline V CDR1 and CDR2: SEHNR, FQNEAQ (reference sequence). V was shortened by 1 base and J by 8 bases, with 15 bases between the two germline ends. CDR3 length: 15 residues. TCRdb ran MiXCR on the 5' RACE reads and lists one entry per CDR3 protein. In the table there are more than 80,000 distinct CDR3 sequences, 17% of which are singletons. The sample comes from a study of T-cell memory formation after mild COVID-19. Study-wide results and caveats: There was a balanced CD4/CD8 profile in clones contracting day 15 to 85, and later expanders leaned CD4+. The authors did not confirm SARS-CoV-2 specificity of second-wave clones peaking day 37. CD4+ contracting clones lay mainly in CM and EM, CD8+ ones in EMRA. Cross-reactive memory seemingly joined, as some responding clones were found in pre-infection memory.

The specimen sequenced was PBMCs or a T cell subset sorted from them (not recorded which). This sequence originates from an adult woman who had mild COVID-19 (a few samples of this study predate the infection). Cell type and time point are not known. The gene calls are TRBV7-9 and TRBJ2-4; a possible D gene is TRBD2 (5 bases). The CDR3 DNA reads TGTGCCAGCAGCTTAGGTAGCCTGGCGGAGGACATTCAGTACTTC. This codes for CASSLGSLAEDIQYF.